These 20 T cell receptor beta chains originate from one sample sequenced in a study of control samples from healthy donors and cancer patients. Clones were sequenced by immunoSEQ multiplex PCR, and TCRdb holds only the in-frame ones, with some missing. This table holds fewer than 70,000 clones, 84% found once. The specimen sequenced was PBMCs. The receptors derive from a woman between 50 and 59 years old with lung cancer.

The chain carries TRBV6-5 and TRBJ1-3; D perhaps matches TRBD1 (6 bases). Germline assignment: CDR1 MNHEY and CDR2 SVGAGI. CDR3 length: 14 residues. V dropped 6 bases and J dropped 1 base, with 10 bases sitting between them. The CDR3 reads CASRGGGSGNTIYF. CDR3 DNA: TGTGCCAGCAGAGGGGGGGGTTCTGGAAACACCATATATTTT.

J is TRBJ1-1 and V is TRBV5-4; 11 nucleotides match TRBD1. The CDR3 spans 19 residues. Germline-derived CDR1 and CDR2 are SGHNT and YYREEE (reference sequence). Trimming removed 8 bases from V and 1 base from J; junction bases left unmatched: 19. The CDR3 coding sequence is TGTGCCAGTCGCCCCGGACAGGGGGCCTTCGGACCTCAGAACACTGAAGCTTTCTTT. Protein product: CASRPGQGAFGPQNTEAFF.

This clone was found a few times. The CDR3 DNA sequence: TGTGCCAGCAGTTACTCGACAGGGGGCAGGAGCAATCAGCCCCAGCATTTT. It translates to CASSYSTGGRSNQPQHF. This chain joins TRBV6-2 or TRBV6-3 and TRBJ1-5; 10 bases line up with TRBD1. Germline-derived CDR1 and CDR2 are MNHEY and SVGEGT. J was trimmed by 1 base and V by 0 bases; bases with no gene match: 3. This CDR3 contains 17 residues.

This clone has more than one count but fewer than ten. In nucleotides, the CDR3 is TGCAGCGTTGAAGATCTTAGTATTGAAAAACTGTTTTTT. This gives the protein CSVEDLSIEKLFF. This chain links TRBV29-1 with TRBJ1-4; D is uncertain. The V end lost 0 bases, the J end lost 7 bases, and 9 bases lay between the germline ends. The CDR3 consists of 13 residues. CDR1 is SQVTM, CDR2 ANQGSEA, per germline.

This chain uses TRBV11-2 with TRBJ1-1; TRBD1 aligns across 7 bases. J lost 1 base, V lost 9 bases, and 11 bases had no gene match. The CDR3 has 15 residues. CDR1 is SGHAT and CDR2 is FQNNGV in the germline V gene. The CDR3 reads CASYRDSFSNTEAFF. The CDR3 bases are TGTGCCAGTTACCGGGACAGCTTCTCGAACACTGAAGCTTTCTTT.

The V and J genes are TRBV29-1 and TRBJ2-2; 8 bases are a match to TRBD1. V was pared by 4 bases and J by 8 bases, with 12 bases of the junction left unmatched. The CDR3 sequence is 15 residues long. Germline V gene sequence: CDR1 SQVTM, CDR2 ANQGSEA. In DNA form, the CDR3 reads TGCAGCGTTGTAGTTAGGGACAGGCAACTGGGGGAGCTGTTTTTT. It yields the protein CSVVVRDRQLGELFF.

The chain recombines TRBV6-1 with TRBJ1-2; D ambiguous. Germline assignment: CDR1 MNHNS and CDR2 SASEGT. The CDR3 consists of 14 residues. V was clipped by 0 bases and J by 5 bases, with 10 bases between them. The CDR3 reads CASSEAFRVYGYTF. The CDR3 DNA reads TGTGCCAGCAGTGAAGCCTTTCGAGTATATGGCTACACCTTC.

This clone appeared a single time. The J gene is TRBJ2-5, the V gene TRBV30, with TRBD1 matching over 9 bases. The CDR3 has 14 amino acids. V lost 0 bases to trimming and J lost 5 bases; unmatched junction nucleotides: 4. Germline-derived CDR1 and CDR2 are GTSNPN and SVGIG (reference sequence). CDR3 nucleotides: TGTGCCTGGAGTGTACAACAGGGGGCCGAGACCCAGTACTTC. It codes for CAWSVQQGAETQYF.

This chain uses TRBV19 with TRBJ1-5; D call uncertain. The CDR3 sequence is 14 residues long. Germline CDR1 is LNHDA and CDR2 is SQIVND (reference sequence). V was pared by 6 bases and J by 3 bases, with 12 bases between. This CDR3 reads CASSPRGFNQPQHF. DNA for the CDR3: TGTGCCAGTAGCCCCCGTGGTTTCAATCAGCCCCAGCATTTT.

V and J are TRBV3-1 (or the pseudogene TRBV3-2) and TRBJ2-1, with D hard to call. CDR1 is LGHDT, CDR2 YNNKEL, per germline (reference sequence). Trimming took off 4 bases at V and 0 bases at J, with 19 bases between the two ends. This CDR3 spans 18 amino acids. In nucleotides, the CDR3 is TGTGCCAGCAGCCGTAAGGTTGTAGCTCTTAGCTCCTACAATGAGCAGTTCTTC. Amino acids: CASSRKVVALSSYNEQFF.

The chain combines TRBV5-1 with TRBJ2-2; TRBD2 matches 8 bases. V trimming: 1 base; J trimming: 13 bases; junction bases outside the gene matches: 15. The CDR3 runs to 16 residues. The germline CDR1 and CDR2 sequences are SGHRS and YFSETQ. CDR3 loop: CASSLSAGAPGEGLFF. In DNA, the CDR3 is TGCGCCAGCAGCTTGTCAGCGGGGGCCCCCGGGGAGGGGCTGTTTTTT.

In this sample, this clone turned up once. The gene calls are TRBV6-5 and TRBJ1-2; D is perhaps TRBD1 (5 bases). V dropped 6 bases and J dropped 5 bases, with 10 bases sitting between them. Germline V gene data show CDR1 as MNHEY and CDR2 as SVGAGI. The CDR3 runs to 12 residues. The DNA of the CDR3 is TGTGCCAGCAGAAATGAGGGGTATGGCTACACCTTC. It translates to CASRNEGYGYTF.

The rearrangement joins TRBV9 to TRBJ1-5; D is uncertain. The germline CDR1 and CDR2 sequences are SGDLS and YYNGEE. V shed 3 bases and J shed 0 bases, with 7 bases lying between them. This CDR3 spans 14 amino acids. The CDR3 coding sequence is TGTGCCAGCAGCGCCGGGGATAGCAATCAGCCCCAGCATTTT. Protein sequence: CASSAGDSNQPQHF.

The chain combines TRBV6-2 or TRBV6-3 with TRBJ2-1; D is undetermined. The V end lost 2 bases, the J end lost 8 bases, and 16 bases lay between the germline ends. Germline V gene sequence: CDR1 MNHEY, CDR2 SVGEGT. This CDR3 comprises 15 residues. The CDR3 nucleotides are TGTGCCAGCAGTTACAGGGCCCAAGAGGTGGATGAGCAGTTCTTC. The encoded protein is CASSYRAQEVDEQFF.

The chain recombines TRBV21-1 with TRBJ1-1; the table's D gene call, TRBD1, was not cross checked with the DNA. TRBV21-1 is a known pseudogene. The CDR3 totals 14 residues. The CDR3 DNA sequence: TGTGCCAGCAGCAGGACAGGGATGAACACTGAAGCTTTCTTT. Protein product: CASSRTGMNTEAFF.

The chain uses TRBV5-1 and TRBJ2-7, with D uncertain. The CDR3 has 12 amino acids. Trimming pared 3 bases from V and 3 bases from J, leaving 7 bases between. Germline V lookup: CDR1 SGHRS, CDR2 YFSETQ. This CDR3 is CASSYGFYEQYF. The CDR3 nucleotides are TGCGCCAGCAGCTATGGGTTCTACGAGCAGTACTTC.

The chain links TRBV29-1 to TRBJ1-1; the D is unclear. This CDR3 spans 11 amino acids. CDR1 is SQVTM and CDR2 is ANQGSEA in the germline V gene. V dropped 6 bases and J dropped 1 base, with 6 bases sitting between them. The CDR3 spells CSVLRNTEAFF. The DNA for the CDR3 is TGCAGCGTCCTCAGGAACACTGAAGCTTTCTTT.

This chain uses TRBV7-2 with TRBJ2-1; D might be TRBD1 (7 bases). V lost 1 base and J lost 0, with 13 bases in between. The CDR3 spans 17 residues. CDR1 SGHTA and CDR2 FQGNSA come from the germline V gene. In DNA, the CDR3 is TGTGCCAGCAGCTTAGTCAGGGGGGTAAGCTCCTACAATGAGCAGTTCTTC. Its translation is CASSLVRGVSSYNEQFF. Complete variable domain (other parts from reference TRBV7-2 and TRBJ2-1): GAGVSQSPSNKVTEKGKDVELRCDPISGHTALYWYRQSLGQGLEFLIYFQGNSAPDKSGLPSDRFSAERTGGSVSTLTIQRTQQEDSAVYLCASSLVRGVSSYNEQFFGPGTRLTVL.

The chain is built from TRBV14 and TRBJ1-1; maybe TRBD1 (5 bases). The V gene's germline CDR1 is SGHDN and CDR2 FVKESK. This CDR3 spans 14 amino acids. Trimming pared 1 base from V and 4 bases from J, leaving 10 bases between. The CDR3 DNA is TGTGCCAGCAGCCAAGCCGGGGCGGGCACTGAAGCTTTCTTT. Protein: CASSQAGAGTEAFF.

The CDR3 nucleotides read TGTGCCAGCAGCTTATACAGGGGGAATATGAACACTGAAGCTTTCTTT. Its protein is CASSLYRGNMNTEAFF. The rearrangement uses TRBV5-4 and TRBJ1-1, with 8 bases that match TRBD1. This CDR3 comprises 16 residues. V dropped 2 bases and J dropped 0; count of bases not matched to a gene: 6. From germline, CDR1 is SGHNT and CDR2 YYREEE (reference sequence).